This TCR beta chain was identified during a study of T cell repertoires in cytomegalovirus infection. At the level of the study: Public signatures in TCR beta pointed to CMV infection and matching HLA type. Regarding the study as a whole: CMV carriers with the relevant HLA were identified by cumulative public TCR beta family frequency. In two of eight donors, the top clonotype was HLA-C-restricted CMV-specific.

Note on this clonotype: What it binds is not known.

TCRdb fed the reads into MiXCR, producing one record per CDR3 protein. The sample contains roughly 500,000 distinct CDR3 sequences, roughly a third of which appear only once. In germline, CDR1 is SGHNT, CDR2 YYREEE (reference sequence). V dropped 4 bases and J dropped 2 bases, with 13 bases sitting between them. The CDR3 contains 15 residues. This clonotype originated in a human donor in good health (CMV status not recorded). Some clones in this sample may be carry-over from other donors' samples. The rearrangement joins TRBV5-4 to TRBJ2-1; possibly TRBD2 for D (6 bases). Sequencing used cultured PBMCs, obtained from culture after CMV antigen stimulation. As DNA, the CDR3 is TGTGCCAGCAGCCACAGGAGGGTAGCCTACAATGAGCAGTTCTTC. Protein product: CASSHRRVAYNEQFF.